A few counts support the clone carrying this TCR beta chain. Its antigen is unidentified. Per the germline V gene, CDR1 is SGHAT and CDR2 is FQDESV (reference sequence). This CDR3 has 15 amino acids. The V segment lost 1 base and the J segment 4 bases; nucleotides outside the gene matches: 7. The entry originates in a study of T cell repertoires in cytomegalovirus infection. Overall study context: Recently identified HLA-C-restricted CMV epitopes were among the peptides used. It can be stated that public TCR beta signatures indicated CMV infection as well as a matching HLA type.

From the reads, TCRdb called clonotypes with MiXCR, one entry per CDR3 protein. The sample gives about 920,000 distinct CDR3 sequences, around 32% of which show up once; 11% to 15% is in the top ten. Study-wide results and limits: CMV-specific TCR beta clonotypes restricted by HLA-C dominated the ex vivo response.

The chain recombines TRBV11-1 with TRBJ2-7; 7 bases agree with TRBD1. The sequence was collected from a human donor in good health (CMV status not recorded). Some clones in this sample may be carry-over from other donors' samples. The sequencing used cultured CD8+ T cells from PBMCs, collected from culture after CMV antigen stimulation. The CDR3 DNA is TGTGCCAGCAGCTTAGGACAGGGTGTCGGGTACGAGCAGTACTTC. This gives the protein CASSLGQGVGYEQYF.